Listed below are T cell receptor beta chains from one sample, sequenced in a study of beta chain features in type 1 diabetes. Repertoires were generated with immunoSEQ multiplex PCR, while TCRdb's copy carries only in-frame clones and drops some. This sample has just over 600,000 clones, with roughly 15% found just once. Material: naive CD4+ T cells from blood. These receptors came from a man aged 18 to 29 in good health. The CDR3 runs from the conserved cysteine through the conserved F or W. A D gene is named only where the DNA matches it firmly. Clone size appears in some rows only: once, few, many, or a class for an expanded clone.

clone_size,d_call,v_call,cdr3_length,j_call,cdr3_nt,cdr3_aa
NA,TRBD2,TRBV7-7,18,TRBJ2-5,TGTGCCAGCAGCAGGAGGGCACTAGCGGGAGGGCCGGGGGAGACCCAGTACTTC,CASSRRALAGGPGETQYF
NA,NA,TRBV19,15,TRBJ2-3,TGTGCCAGTAGTATGGGGCGACTAAGCACAGATACGCAGTATTTT,CASSMGRLSTDTQYF
NA,NA,TRBV21-1,15,TRBJ2-2,TGTGCCAGCAGCCCCCGGACAGAGAACACCGGGGAGCTGTTTTTT,CASSPRTENTGELFF
many,NA,TRBV7-9,13,TRBJ2-1,TGTGCCAGCAGCTTGAGTCCGCGGAGGGATGGGTTCTTC,CASSLSPRRDGFF
few,NA,TRBV7-2,13,TRBJ2-5,TGTGCCAGCAGCTTAGGACTGCAAGAGACCCAGTACTTC,CASSLGLQETQYF
few,NA,TRBV7-2,13,TRBJ2-1,TGTGCCAGCAGCTTAGCAGCATCCGATGAGCAGTTCTTC,CASSLAASDEQFF
NA,NA,TRBV6-6,16,TRBJ2-4,TGTGCCAGCAGTTACTCTTCTTCCCGCGCCAAAAACATTCAGTACTTC,CASSYSSSRAKNIQYF
NA,TRBD1,TRBV19,15,TRBJ2-7,TGTGCCAGTAGTATGGGACAGGGCTTGTCCTACGAGCAGTACTTC,CASSMGQGLSYEQYF
few,NA,TRBV7-6,16,TRBJ2-1,TGTGCCAGCATGTCCTACGGGGGTCCGCAATACAATGAGCAGTTCTTC,CASMSYGGPQYNEQFF
NA,NA,TRBV4-2,13,TRBJ2-1,TGTGCCAGCAGCCATTTTACAGGGAATGAGCAGTTCTTC,CASSHFTGNEQFF
NA,TRBD1,TRBV30,16,TRBJ1-2,TGTGCCTGGAGTGTAGGTGGACAGGCCTTATCCTATGGCTACACCTTC,CAWSVGGQALSYGYTF
NA,NA,TRBV4-2,14,TRBJ1-3,TGTGCCAGCAGGTCCACCACCTCGGGAAACACCATATATTTT,CASRSTTSGNTIYF
NA,NA,TRBV5-1,14,TRBJ1-2,TGCGCCACCTCCCCGGTTGCAGGGTTGAGTGGCTACACCTTC,CATSPVAGLSGYTF
NA,NA,TRBV25-1,16,TRBJ2-2,TGTGCCAGCAGTGAATTCCGGGGAGGGAACACCGGGGAGCTGTTTTTT,CASSEFRGGNTGELFF
NA,TRBD1,TRBV30,14,TRBJ1-2,TGTGCCTCAACCTTGGGGACAGACAACTATGGCTACACCTTC,CASTLGTDNYGYTF
NA,NA,TRBV5-6,14,TRBJ2-7,TGTGCCTCTTCGCGGCGGTCCTTTCTATTCGAGCAGTACTTC,CASSRRSFLFEQYF
few,TRBD1,TRBV7-3,17,TRBJ2-1,TGTGCCAGCAGCGTGGACAGGACCCCGAGCTCCTACAATGAGCAGTTCTTC,CASSVDRTPSSYNEQFF
few,NA,TRBV4-1,16,TRBJ1-5,TGCGCCAGCAGCCAAGTGGGGCAATATAGCAATCAGCCCCAGCATTTT,CASSQVGQYSNQPQHF
NA,TRBD1,TRBV5-4,15,TRBJ2-5,TGTGCCAGCAGACAGGGGGCCAGGATCGGAGAGACCCAGTACTTC,CASRQGARIGETQYF
few,TRBD1,TRBV10-3,13,TRBJ1-2,TGTGCCATCAGCCCCGACAGGGGGACTGGCTACACCTTC,CAISPDRGTGYTF
few,TRBD1,TRBV7-6,13,TRBJ2-7,TGTGCCAGCAGCCGGGACAGGGGCCACGAGCAGTACTTC,CASSRDRGHEQYF
few,NA,TRBV2,13,TRBJ1-1,TGTGCCAGCAGTGGACTCCAGAACACTGAAGCTTTCTTT,CASSGLQNTEAFF
NA,NA,TRBV27,14,TRBJ1-2,TGTGCCAGCAGTTTATCGCAAGGTGGCTATGGCTACACCTTC,CASSLSQGGYGYTF
NA,NA,TRBV29-1,13,TRBJ2-7,TGCAGCGTTGAAGAAGGGGGGAGATACGAGCAGTACTTC,CSVEEGGRYEQYF
NA,TRBD2,TRBV7-9,17,TRBJ2-5,TGTGCCAGCAGCCCCCGAGGTAGCGGGGGGATACAAGAGACCCAGTACTTC,CASSPRGSGGIQETQYF
NA,NA,TRBV18,15,TRBJ1-1,TGTGCCAGCTCACCATTCGGGGGGTGGAACACTGAAGCTTTCTTT,CASSPFGGWNTEAFF
NA,NA,TRBV10-3,15,TRBJ2-1,TGTGCCATCAGTGACCGTCGAAGCTCCTACAATGAGCAGTTCTTC,CAISDRRSSYNEQFF
few,TRBD2,TRBV11-2,15,TRBJ2-1,TGTGCCAGCAGCTCCCTGGGAGGGCCTTCATATGAGCAGTTCTTC,CASSSLGGPSYEQFF
few,TRBD1,TRBV15,16,TRBJ2-4,TGTGCCACCAGCAGAGGAGGACAGGTAGCCAAAAACATTCAGTACTTC,CATSRGGQVAKNIQYF
once,TRBD1,TRBV9,13,TRBJ2-7,TGTGCCAGCAGCCTCCGGGACAGGGGCGAGCAGTACTTC,CASSLRDRGEQYF
few,TRBD1,TRBV11-2,13,TRBJ1-1,TGTGCCAGCAATAGACAGGGACTCACTGAAGCTTTCTTT,CASNRQGLTEAFF
few,NA,TRBV28,12,TRBJ2-2,TGTGCCAGCAGTCGTAACACCGGGGAGCTGTTTTTT,CASSRNTGELFF
NA,NA,TRBV7-9,12,TRBJ2-7,TGTGCCAGCAGCCCCGAAAACTACGAGCAGTACTTC,CASSPENYEQYF
NA,NA,TRBV10-3,14,TRBJ2-2,TGTGCCATCAGAAGGACTGAGAACACCGGGGAGCTGTTTTTT,CAIRRTENTGELFF
few,NA,TRBV5-1,11,TRBJ1-1,TGCGCCAGCAGGGTGAACACTGAAGCTTTCTTT,CASRVNTEAFF